This TCR beta chain was observed in a study of breast tumors, draining lymph nodes, adjacent tissues. The lymph nodes were axillary draining lymph nodes from breast cancer patients. This clonotype was found many times. Its target is not known. Study outcomes and limitations: Luminal-like breast cancer showed significantly higher tumor–nontumor repertoire similarity than basal-like. Tumor repertoires ranked between lymph nodes and nontumor tissue in diversity, with V and J gene preferences. Data fit most tumor T cells coming from lymph node, expanding in tumor. That most tumor T cells come from lymph nodes remained unproven.

Each CDR3 protein is one row after TCRdb ran MiXCR on the multiplex PCR reads. The table lists more than 200,000 distinct CDR3 sequences, approximately 29% of them singletons. Sequences were obtained from axillary lymph node tissue. This receptor was obtained from a female donor with breast cancer. Some clones in this sample may be carry-over from other donors' samples.

The CDR3: CASRMTSGTGELFF. The DNA of the CDR3 is TGTGCCAGCAGGATGACTAGCGGCACCGGGGAGCTGTTTTTT. The rearrangement links TRBV11-2 to TRBJ2-2, with 9 bases matching TRBD2. CDR3 size: 14 residues. Trimming removed 6 bases from V and 4 bases from J; junction bases left unmatched: 3. Germline values: CDR1 SGHAT, CDR2 FQNNGV.